Below are 19 T cell receptor beta chains sequenced from a single sample in a study of blood T cell repertoires in COVID-19. The data were produced by immunoSEQ multiplex PCR, yet TCRdb's version contains in-frame clones alone and is incomplete. The sample records under 170,000 clones, roughly 87% being singletons. Sequencing was done on a sample of peripheral blood. Receptors originate from an older woman with active or convalescent COVID-19.

The V gene is TRBV4-3, the J gene TRBJ2-5, with a tentative D call TRBD2 (6 bases). Per the germline V gene, CDR1 is LGHNA and CDR2 is YSLEER. Trimming stripped 1 base from V and 2 bases from J, with 8 bases between. This CDR3 is 14 amino acids long. CDR3 nucleotide sequence: TGCGCCAGCAGCCAAGGTAGCGGACAAGAGACCCAGTACTTC. This sequence encodes CASSQGSGQETQYF.

This sequence joins TRBV5-1 and TRBJ1-3; D is possibly TRBD1 (5 bases). The CDR3 is made up of 14 amino acids. V lost 2 bases, J lost 4 bases, and 10 bases lay in between. Germline assignment: CDR1 SGHRS and CDR2 YFSETQ. The CDR3 protein is CASSFQGAGNTIYF. CDR3 in DNA: TGCGCCAGCAGCTTCCAGGGCGCGGGAAACACCATATATTTT.

This clone appeared many times. The gene calls are TRBV10-3 and TRBJ2-3; 10 bases line up with TRBD2. There are 15 residues in the CDR3. The germline CDR1 and CDR2 sequences are ENHRY and SYGVKD. V lost 4 bases, J lost 2 bases, and 3 bases stayed unmatched. CDR3 amino acids: CAISVGTSDTDTQYF. The CDR3 region has the DNA TGTGCCATCAGTGTTGGGACTAGCGACACAGATACGCAGTATTTT.

The chain employs TRBV6-5 and TRBJ2-7; TRBD2 matches at 8 bases. The CDR3 covers 13 residues. The germline gives CDR1 MNHEY, CDR2 SVGAGI. V shed 7 bases, J shed 3 bases, and the junction held 5 bases outside the gene matches. CDR3: CASTNGGDYEQYF. CDR3 DNA: TGTGCCAGCACTAACGGGGGGGACTACGAGCAGTACTTC.

This clone has only one observation. The rearrangement uses TRBV6-6 and TRBJ1-5; 8 nucleotides line up with TRBD1. The junction had 10 bases not matched to a gene; V was cut back by 8 bases and J by 7 bases. The CDR3 runs to 14 residues. Germline CDR1 MNHNY, CDR2 SVGAGI (reference sequence). CDR3 sequence (DNA): TGTGCCAGCCTACGGACAGGGCTAGGCCAGCCCCAGCATTTT. Protein sequence: CASLRTGLGQPQHF.

V gene TRBV7-2 combines with J gene TRBJ2-3; D is possibly TRBD2 (6 bases). The V gene lost 2 bases and the J gene lost 5 bases, with 11 bases spanning the gap. CDR1 and CDR2 from the germline V gene are SGHTA and FQGNSA. The CDR3 sequence is 14 residues long. The CDR3 DNA reads TGTGCCAGCAGCTTAAACGGGGGTCGAGATACGCAGTATTTT. This codes for CASSLNGGRDTQYF.

This rearrangement joins TRBV6-5 to TRBJ2-1; a weak D match, TRBD2 (5 bases). Trimming shortened V by 0 bases and J by 4 bases, and 13 bases separated the two germline ends. Germline lookup yields CDR1 MNHEY and CDR2 SVGAGI. The CDR3 extends over 16 amino acids. Here the CDR3 reads CASSYSVGEKYNEQFF. Written as DNA, the CDR3 is TGTGCCAGCAGTTACTCAGTCGGGGAGAAATACAATGAGCAGTTCTTC.

This rearrangement joins TRBV2 to TRBJ1-2; 7 bases line up with TRBD1. Germline CDR1 reads SNHLY; CDR2 reads FYNNEI. The CDR3 loop spans 14 amino acids. V lost 7 bases, J lost 1 base, and 6 bases stayed unmatched. The CDR3 DNA follows: TGTGCCAGCAACCGGGACAGATATAACTATGGCTACACCTTC. Translation gives CASNRDRYNYGYTF. Filled out from reference TRBV2 and TRBJ1-2, the complete variable domain reads EPEVTQTPSHQVTQMGQEVILRCVPISNHLYFYWYRQILGQKVEFLVSFYNNEISEKSEIFDDQFSVERPDGSNFTLKIRSTKLEDSAMYFCASNRDRYNYGYTFGSGTRLTVV.

The gene calls are TRBV11-2 and TRBJ2-7; D perhaps matches TRBD2 (7 bases). V lost 3 bases to trimming and J lost 9 bases, with 15 bases between them. The CDR3 extends over 13 amino acids. Looked up from germline, CDR1 is SGHAT and CDR2 is FQNNGV. The chain's CDR3 is CASSLQRGGVQYF. Written as DNA, the CDR3 is TGTGCCAGCAGCTTGCAGAGGGGGGGGGTGCAGTACTTC.

CDR3: CASSLDGGSTDTQYF. CDR3 in DNA: TGTGCCAGCAGCTTAGACGGGGGAAGCACAGATACGCAGTATTTT. The genes are TRBV11-3 and TRBJ2-3, with a tentative D call TRBD2 (6 bases). The germline V gene encodes CDR1 SGHNT and CDR2 YENEEA. V was shortened by 0 bases and J by 0 bases, with 7 bases between the two germline ends. The CDR3 is 15 residues long.

The V gene is TRBV10-3, the J gene TRBJ2-7; D unresolved. This CDR3 region has 15 residues. Trimming pared 3 bases from V and 7 bases from J, leaving 19 bases between. CDR1 ENHRY and CDR2 SYGVKD come from the germline V gene. CDR3 region: CAISDYSTRSLEQYF. The CDR3 DNA follows: TGTGCCATCAGTGACTACAGCACCCGATCTCTGGAGCAGTACTTC.

The chain joins TRBV18 to TRBJ1-5; 8 positions match TRBD1. CDR1 is KGHSH and CDR2 is LQKENI in the germline V gene. CDR3 size: 15 residues. Losses at the gene ends were 4 bases for V and 3 bases for J; bases not matched to a gene: 5. The CDR3 reads CASSRGTGANQPQHF. CDR3 bases: TGTGCCAGCTCACGAGGGACAGGCGCCAATCAGCCCCAGCATTTT.

This sequence joins TRBV5-4 and TRBJ1-2; 8 bases are a match to TRBD1. CDR1 SGHNT and CDR2 YYREEE come from the germline V gene (reference sequence). J lost 6 bases, V lost 1 base, and 2 bases had no gene match. The CDR3 extends over 13 amino acids. CDR3 region: CASSLQDRDGYTF. DNA for the CDR3: TGTGCCAGCAGCTTGCAGGACAGGGATGGCTACACCTTC. The complete variable domain, with remaining parts taken from reference TRBV5-4 and TRBJ1-2, reads ETGVTQSPTHLIKTRGQQVTLRCSSQSGHNTVSWYQQALGQGPQFIFQYYREEENGRGNFPPRFSGLQFPNYSSELNVNALELDDSALYLCASSLQDRDGYTFGSGTRLTVV.

The rearrangement joins TRBV6-5 to TRBJ2-3; TRBD1 aligns across 10 bases. The CDR3 extends over 15 amino acids. J was trimmed by 4 bases and V by 5 bases; bases with no gene match: 6. The V gene's germline CDR1 is MNHEY and CDR2 SVGAGI. In DNA form, the CDR3 reads TGTGCCAGCAGTATAGGGACAGGGGTTGCAGATACGCAGTATTTT. Encoded protein: CASSIGTGVADTQYF.

The chain carries TRBV7-9 and TRBJ1-4, with D tentatively TRBD1 (5 bases). Germline V gene sequence: CDR1 SEHNR, CDR2 FQNEAQ (reference sequence). This CDR3 has 14 residues. V was shortened by 4 bases and J by 7 bases, with 13 bases between the two germline ends. CDR3 DNA sequence: TGTGCCAGCAGCTCCCCCGCCGGGGGTGAAAAACTGTTTTTT. Protein sequence: CASSSPAGGEKLFF.

The chain recombines TRBV18 with TRBJ1-3; D might be TRBD1 (5 bases). Trimming took 3 bases from V and 0 from J, leaving 24 bases between them. Per germline, CDR1 KGHSH and CDR2 LQKENI. This CDR3 comprises 20 residues. The CDR3 nucleotides are TGTGCCAGCTCACCTCCCAACCGAAGACAGATCCACTTCTCTGGAAACACCATATATTTT. Its translation: CASSPPNRRQIHFSGNTIYF.

The V gene is TRBV19, the J gene TRBJ1-3, with TRBD1 matching over 8 bases. V gave up 9 bases and J gave up 8 bases; unmatched junction bases: 12. The CDR3 contains 14 residues. The germline gives CDR1 LNHDA, CDR2 SQIVND (reference sequence). The chain's CDR3 is CASRPTGVGDTIYF. The CDR3 region has the DNA TGTGCCAGCCGCCCGACAGGGGTTGGTGACACCATATATTTT.

This chain uses TRBV11-3 with TRBJ2-5, with 7 positions matching TRBD1. CDR1 is SGHNT, CDR2 YENEEA, per germline. Trimming removed 5 bases from V and 2 bases from J; junction bases left unmatched: 5. The CDR3 is 14 amino acids. CDR3 coding DNA: TGTGCCAGCAGCGACAGGGACAGACAAGAGACCCAGTACTTC. As protein: CASSDRDRQETQYF.

The sample holds one count of this clone. This chain joins TRBV25-1 and TRBJ1-2; 10 bases are a match to TRBD1. After removal of 6 bases from V and 10 bases from J, the junction contained 8 bases not matched to a gene. The CDR3 consists of 13 residues. Germline loops: CDR1 MGHDK, CDR2 SYGVNS. Here the CDR3 reads CASRQGTGVPYTF. The CDR3 DNA sequence: TGTGCCAGCAGGCAGGGGACAGGGGTACCCTACACCTTC.